The 25 T cell receptor beta chains in this list originate from one sample, sequenced in a study of T-cell memory formation after mild COVID-19. Each CDR3 protein is one row after TCRdb ran MiXCR on the 5' RACE reads. The repertoire holds 100,000 or so distinct CDR3 sequences, approximately 10% seen once, with roughly two fifths in the top ten. The material sequenced was PBMCs or a T cell subset sorted from them (not recorded which). These receptors were obtained from a man between 18 and 35 years old who had mild COVID-19 (a few samples of this study predate the infection). Cell type and time point are not known.

This clonotype came up a few times. The rearrangement links TRBV4-2 to TRBJ2-3, with D perhaps assigned TRBD1 or TRBD2 (5 bases each). The germline gives CDR1 LGHNA, CDR2 YNFKEQ. Trimming pared 0 bases from V and 3 bases from J, leaving 10 bases between. The CDR3 sequence is 15 residues long. The CDR3 region has the DNA TGTGCCAGCAGCCAAGAAGAGGGGTTTACAGATACGCAGTATTTT. Protein: CASSQEEGFTDTQYF.

This clonotype was detected only a few times. The V gene is TRBV19, the J gene TRBJ2-7; D might be TRBD1 or TRBD2, each matching 5 bases. CDR3 length: 14 residues. The V and J ends lost 7 bases and 1 base respectively, with 14 bases between them. Germline CDR1 and CDR2: LNHDA and SQIVND (reference sequence). CDR3 protein: CASTPGTGSYEQYF. For the CDR3, the DNA is TGTGCCAGTACCCCCGGGACGGGATCCTACGAGCAGTACTTC.

This clonotype was detected only a few times. The rearrangement joins TRBV12-3 or TRBV12-4 to TRBJ1-1, with D perhaps TRBD1 (6 bases). The length of the CDR3 is 14 residues. The germline V and J ends were trimmed by 5 bases and 3 bases, with 13 bases remaining between them. The CDR3 protein is CASSAGATYTEAFF. Here the CDR3 DNA reads TGTGCCAGCAGTGCGGGGGCGACTTACACTGAAGCTTTCTTT.

The chain joins TRBV4-1 to TRBJ1-2, with a tentative D call TRBD1 (6 bases). CDR3 length: 15 residues. Germline loops: CDR1 MGHRA, CDR2 YSYEKL. V shed 0 bases and J shed 7 bases, with 15 bases lying between them. CDR3: CASSQDGQGISGYTF. The CDR3 DNA follows: TGCGCCAGCAGCCAAGATGGGCAGGGGATCAGTGGCTACACCTTC.

The chain links TRBV6-2 or TRBV6-3 to TRBJ2-7, with D possibly matching TRBD1 (5 bases). CDR1 is MNHEY, CDR2 SVGEGT, per germline. The CDR3 consists of 12 residues. Trimming took 6 bases from V and 5 from J, leaving 11 bases between them. The CDR3 is CASSQGINEQYV. The CDR3, as DNA: TGTGCCAGCAGCCAGGGTATCAACGAGCAGTACGTC.

V gene TRBV18 combines with J gene TRBJ1-2; 9 bases align to TRBD1. V shed 2 bases, J shed 3 bases, and the junction held 4 bases outside the gene matches. This CDR3 spans 15 amino acids. Germline CDR1 reads KGHSH; CDR2 reads LQKENI. The CDR3 region has the DNA TGTGCCAGCTCACCAGGAGGACAGGGGTACTATGGCTACACCTTC. Amino acid sequence: CASSPGGQGYYGYTF.

This chain links TRBV7-6 with TRBJ1-5, with 11 bases aligning to TRBD1. Germline V CDR1 and CDR2: SGHVS, FNYEAQ. This CDR3 has 15 amino acids. V dropped 5 bases and J dropped 5; count of bases not matched to a gene: 5. CDR3 bases: TGTGCCAGCAGCCCCCGGACAGGGGGCCATCAGCCCCAGCATTTT. Its translation is CASSPRTGGHQPQHF.

The table lists this clonotype with a few counts. CDR3 coding DNA: TGTGCCAGCAACCCCGCCCCCTACAATGAGCAGTTCTTC. Translated: CASNPAPYNEQFF. The chain employs TRBV6-2 or TRBV6-3 and TRBJ2-1; no clear D gene. V lost 7 bases and J lost 2, with 9 bases in between. This CDR3 region has 13 residues. Per the germline V gene, CDR1 is MNHEY and CDR2 is SVGEGT.

The chain couples TRBV7-9 to TRBJ2-7; D is unclear. This CDR3 has 15 residues. The V end lost 3 bases, the J end lost 4 bases, and 16 bases lay between the germline ends. The germline V gene encodes CDR1 SEHNR and CDR2 FQNEAQ (reference sequence). The CDR3 DNA sequence: TGTGCCAGCAGCTTCAGCACCCAAAGCGAGTACGAGCAGTACTTC. The encoded protein is CASSFSTQSEYEQYF. Variable domain in full (rest from reference TRBV7-9 and TRBJ2-7): DTGVSQNPRHKITKRGQNVTFRCDPISEHNRLYWYRQTLGQGPEFLTYFQNEAQLEKSRLLSDRFSAERPKGSFSTLEIQRTEQGDSAMYLCASSFSTQSEYEQYFGPGTRLTVT.

The V gene is TRBV10-3, the J gene TRBJ1-1, with D unresolved. Germline CDR1 ENHRY, CDR2 SYGVKD. The CDR3 totals 15 residues. Trimming stripped 2 bases from V and 4 bases from J, with 14 bases between. The CDR3 DNA reads as TGTGCCATCAGTGAGCAGGTGTCCGCTGGCACTGAAGCTTTCTTT. Translated, it gives CAISEQVSAGTEAFF.

This clonotype was seen only a few times. The genes are TRBV6-5 and TRBJ2-1; 10 nucleotides align to TRBD2. Germline lookup yields CDR1 MNHEY and CDR2 SVGAGI. The ends lost 2 bases at V and 2 bases at J; junction bases unmatched: 9. This CDR3 has 18 residues. CDR3 DNA: TGTGCCAGCAGTTACGGTTCTAGCGGGGGACACACCTACAATGAGCAGTTCTTC. Residues: CASSYGSSGGHTYNEQFF.

Only a few counts were recorded for this clonotype. This chain connects TRBV4-2 to TRBJ2-5; perhaps TRBD1 as D (7 bases). Germline V CDR1 and CDR2: LGHNA, YNFKEQ. Trimming stripped 3 bases from V and 4 bases from J, with 18 bases between. The CDR3 has 16 residues. The CDR3 nucleotides are TGTGCCAGCAGCCAGCCGTTCGACAGGGAGGCAGAGACCCAGTACTTC. It yields the protein CASSQPFDREAETQYF.

This clonotype has more than one count but fewer than ten. The genes are TRBV2 and TRBJ2-1; D is undetermined. Germline CDR1 SNHLY, CDR2 FYNNEI. The V end was cut by 8 bases, the J end by 7 bases, with 6 bases between. The CDR3 totals 10 residues. The CDR3 DNA follows: TGTGCCAGCGTAGTTAATGAGCAGTTCTTC. It is translated as CASVVNEQFF. The full variable domain, in which reference TRBV2 and TRBJ2-1 provide the parts outside the CDR3, is EPEVTQTPSHQVTQMGQEVILRCVPISNHLYFYWYRQILGQKVEFLVSFYNNEISEKSEIFDDQFSVERPDGSNFTLKIRSTKLEDSAMYFCASVVNEQFFGPGTRLTVL.

J is TRBJ2-3 and V is TRBV7-3; perhaps TRBD2 as D (6 bases). From germline, CDR1 is SGHTA and CDR2 FQGTGA. The CDR3 runs 16 residues. Trimming removed 1 base at V and 6 bases at J, with 17 bases between. The CDR3 bases are TGTGCCAGCAGCTTAATCCCCGGTGGGGGGACGGATACGCAGTATTTT. Amino acids: CASSLIPGGGTDTQYF.

The V call is TRBV27, the J call TRBJ1-1; D ambiguous. This CDR3 has 14 residues. V was trimmed by 4 bases and J by 1 base, leaving 10 bases between them. Germline V gene data show CDR1 as MNHEY and CDR2 as SMNVEV (reference sequence). The CDR3 coding sequence is TGTGCCAGCAGTTCGAACGGAGGGAACACTGAAGCTTTCTTT. Its protein is CASSSNGGNTEAFF.

As DNA, the CDR3 is TGTGCCAGCAGCCTGGGAACCGGGACAGGGAACACCGGGGAGCTGTTTTTT. Its protein is CASSLGTGTGNTGELFF. The rearrangement uses TRBV5-5 and TRBJ2-2, with 8 bases fitting TRBD1. The J segment lost 1 base and the V segment lost 4 bases, leaving 9 bases of the junction unmatched. Per the germline V gene, CDR1 is SGHKS and CDR2 is YYEKEE (reference sequence). There are 17 residues in the CDR3.

CDR3 coding DNA: TGTGCCAGCAGTTCTCGCGGGGACAGAGAGGAGCAGTACTTC. It is translated as CASSSRGDREEQYF. The rearrangement uses TRBV6-6 and TRBJ2-7, with D tentatively TRBD1 (7 bases). Trimming removed 4 bases from V and 7 bases from J, with 17 bases in between. Germline CDR1 MNHNY, CDR2 SVGAGI (reference sequence). The CDR3 is 14 residues long.

The chain joins TRBV27 to TRBJ1-5; a weak D match, TRBD1 (5 bases). Trimming pared 1 base from V and 2 bases from J, leaving 12 bases between. The CDR3 covers 16 residues. CDR1 MNHEY and CDR2 SMNVEV come from the germline V gene (reference sequence). The CDR3 is CASSLFGVRGNQPQHF. CDR3 coding DNA: TGTGCCAGCAGTTTATTTGGTGTCAGGGGCAATCAGCCCCAGCATTTT.

This clonotype has a handful of counts. J is TRBJ1-2 and V is TRBV6-5, with D maybe TRBD1 (6 bases). The CDR3 runs 14 residues. Germline assignment: CDR1 MNHEY and CDR2 SVGAGI. The V and J ends lost 3 bases and 1 base respectively, with 9 bases between them. The CDR3: CASSYQGFNYGYTF. CDR3 nucleotide sequence: TGTGCCAGCAGTTATCAGGGGTTTAACTATGGCTACACCTTC.

Only a few counts were recorded for this clonotype. V and J are TRBV27 and TRBJ2-2, with 10 positions matching TRBD2. V lost 1 base, J lost 1 base, and 9 bases stayed unmatched. CDR3 length equals 19 residues. The germline gives CDR1 MNHEY, CDR2 SMNVEV (reference sequence). The CDR3 coding sequence is TGTGCCAGCAGTTTATACGCGGCCGGACTAGCGGTGAACACCGGGGAGCTGTTTTTT. Residues: CASSLYAAGLAVNTGELFF.

This clonotype was seen more than once but under ten times. This chain connects TRBV11-2 to TRBJ2-2, with TRBD2 identical over 7 bases. The length of the CDR3 is 16 residues. The germline CDR1 and CDR2 sequences are SGHAT and FQNNGV. Losses at the gene ends were 1 base for V and 1 base for J; bases not matched to a gene: 3. CDR3 loop: CASSLGRGGNTGELFF. Written as DNA, the CDR3 is TGTGCCAGCAGCTTAGGACGCGGGGGGAACACCGGGGAGCTGTTTTTT.

The V gene is TRBV4-3, the J gene TRBJ2-3; tentatively, D is TRBD1 (6 bases). Per the germline V gene, CDR1 is LGHNA and CDR2 is YSLEER. This CDR3 has 16 amino acids. V was cut by 0 bases and J by 2 bases, with 12 bases left in between. The chain's CDR3 is CASSQDSTGHTDTQYF. The DNA for the CDR3 is TGCGCCAGCAGCCAAGATTCGACAGGTCACACAGATACGCAGTATTTT.

This clonotype occurred a few times. The rearrangement links TRBV5-1 to TRBJ2-2; 12 nucleotides match TRBD2. V shed 1 base and J 4 bases; nucleotides not matched to a gene: 8. Per the germline V gene, CDR1 is SGHRS and CDR2 is YFSETQ. The CDR3 totals 18 residues. DNA of the CDR3: TGCGCCAGCAGCTTGACTAGCGGGGGGCCGTGGGTCACCGGGGAGCTGTTTTTT. It yields the protein CASSLTSGGPWVTGELFF.

CDR3 amino acids: CASSVGQGGNYGYTF. CDR3 in DNA: TGTGCCAGCAGCGTAGGTCAAGGAGGGAACTATGGCTACACCTTC. The J gene is TRBJ1-2, the V gene TRBV9; D unclear. Germline-derived CDR1 and CDR2 are SGDLS and YYNGEE. The CDR3 runs 15 residues. Trimming pared 0 bases from V and 2 bases from J, leaving 11 bases between.

The J gene is TRBJ2-7, the V gene TRBV7-9; possibly TRBD2 for D (6 bases). Germline CDR1 is SEHNR and CDR2 is FQNEAQ (reference sequence). The CDR3 consists of 17 residues. V was pared by 6 bases and J by 3 bases, with 24 bases between. The CDR3 spells CASSEILEGLGVYEQYF. The CDR3 DNA reads as TGTGCCAGCAGTGAAATTCTGGAGGGCCTCGGCGTCTACGAGCAGTACTTC. The variable domain in full, with the rest retrieved from reference TRBV7-9 and TRBJ2-7, is DTGVSQNPRHKITKRGQNVTFRCDPISEHNRLYWYRQTLGQGPEFLTYFQNEAQLEKSRLLSDRFSAERPKGSFSTLEIQRTEQGDSAMYLCASSEILEGLGVYEQYFGPGTRLTVT.